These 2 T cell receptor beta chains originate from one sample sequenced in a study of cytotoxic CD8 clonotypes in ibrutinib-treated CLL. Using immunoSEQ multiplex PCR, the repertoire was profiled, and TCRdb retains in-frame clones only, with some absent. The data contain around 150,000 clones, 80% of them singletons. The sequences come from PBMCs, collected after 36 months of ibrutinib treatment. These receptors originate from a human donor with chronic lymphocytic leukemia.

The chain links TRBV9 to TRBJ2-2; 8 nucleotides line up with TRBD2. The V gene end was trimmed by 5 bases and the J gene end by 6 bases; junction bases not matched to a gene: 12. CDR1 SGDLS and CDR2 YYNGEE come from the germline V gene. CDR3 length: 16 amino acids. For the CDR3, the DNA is TGTGCCAGCAGGGGCGGAGTGGGTAGCGGGGCCGGGGAGCTGTTTTTT. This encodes CASRGGVGSGAGELFF.

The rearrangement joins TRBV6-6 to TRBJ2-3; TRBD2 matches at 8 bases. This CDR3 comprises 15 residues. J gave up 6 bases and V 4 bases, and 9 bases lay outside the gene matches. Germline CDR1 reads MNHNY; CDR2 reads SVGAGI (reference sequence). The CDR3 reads CASSSEGLVTDTQYF. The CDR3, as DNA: TGTGCCAGCAGTTCGGAGGGACTAGTCACCGATACGCAGTATTTT.